One sample yielded the 26 T cell receptor beta chains listed below, sequenced in a study of T cell responses to AZD1222 COVID-19 vaccine. Produced via immunoSEQ multiplex PCR; TCRdb's table is partial and in-frame only. The table has 100,000 to 150,000 clones, more than 80% seen once. Sequencing was performed on peripheral blood, taken 28 days after the second AZD1222 dose. Every receptor here comes from an adult who received the AZD1222 COVID-19 vaccine.

This clone occurred a few times. V gene TRBV6-5 combines with J gene TRBJ1-2; no clear D. The ends were cut back, 4 bases at V and 2 bases at J, with 8 bases in the middle. The germline V gene has CDR1 MNHEY and CDR2 SVGAGI. The CDR3 runs 13 residues. The CDR3 DNA sequence: TGTGCCAGCAGTTTAGGACCCAACTATGGCTACACCTTC. This codes for CASSLGPNYGYTF.

The chain links TRBV7-8 to TRBJ2-5, with D possibly matching TRBD1 (6 bases). This CDR3 has 14 amino acids. V lost 6 bases, J lost 1 base, and 12 bases lay in between. Per the germline V gene, CDR1 is SGHVS and CDR2 is FQNEAQ. The CDR3 DNA follows: TGTGCCAGCAGGTTGGGACACCTCCAAGAGACCCAGTACTTC. Translated: CASRLGHLQETQYF. Supplemented by reference TRBV7-8 and TRBJ2-5, the full variable domain reads GAGVSQSPRYKVAKRGQDVALRCDPISGHVSLFWYQQALGQGPEFLTYFQNEAQLDKSGLPSDRFFAERPEGSVSTLKIQRTQQEDSAVYLCASRLGHLQETQYFGPGTRLLVL.

In this sample, this clone turned up once. V and J are TRBV10-1 and TRBJ2-3, with a weak D call TRBD1 (6 bases). The CDR3 covers 14 residues. The germline CDR1 and CDR2 sequences are WNHNN and SYGVQD (reference sequence). Trimming took 8 bases from V and 8 from J, leaving 20 bases between them. CDR3 sequence: CASGTGFTLGTQYF. The CDR3 DNA reads TGCGCCAGCGGCACAGGGTTTACCCTGGGTACGCAGTATTTT.

This sequence joins TRBV7-2 and TRBJ2-7; D not certain. Trimming left V 3 bases short and J 0 bases short, with 9 bases between. Germline loops: CDR1 SGHTA, CDR2 FQGNSA. The CDR3 sequence is 14 residues long. The CDR3 DNA is TGTGCCAGCAGCTTTCGCGGCCGCTCCTACGAGCAGTACTTC. It yields the protein CASSFRGRSYEQYF.

The chain links TRBV6-1 to TRBJ1-5; 10 nucleotides match TRBD1. Germline assignment: CDR1 MNHNS and CDR2 SASEGT. V shed 2 bases, J shed 7 bases, and the junction held 8 bases outside the gene matches. The CDR3 covers 16 residues. The CDR3 sequence is CASSEIDRGLTQPQHF. As DNA, the CDR3 is TGTGCCAGCAGTGAAATAGACAGGGGGCTTACGCAGCCCCAGCATTTT.

This clone has more than one count but fewer than ten. J is TRBJ2-5 and V is TRBV19; no reliable D call. Germline assignment: CDR1 LNHDA and CDR2 SQIVND (reference sequence). The CDR3 totals 17 residues. The germline V and J ends were trimmed by 8 bases and 5 bases, with 27 bases remaining between them. CDR3 DNA sequence: TGTGCCAGTCCCCCACCCCCAGGAGAGAGTTCTATGGAGACCCAGTACTTC. This translates into CASPPPPGESSMETQYF. The whole variable domain, remainder taken from reference TRBV19 and TRBJ2-5, is DGGITQSPKYLFRKEGQNVTLSCEQNLNHDAMYWYRQDPGQGLRLIYYSQIVNDFQKGDIAEGYSVSREKKESFPLTVTSAQKNPTAFYLCASPPPPGESSMETQYFGPGTRLLVL.

The chain employs TRBV30 and TRBJ2-1; D is possibly TRBD1 or TRBD2 (6 bases each). V lost 5 bases and J lost 8, with 10 bases in between. CDR1 and CDR2 from the germline V gene are GTSNPN and SVGIG (reference sequence). CDR3 size: 11 residues. This CDR3 reads CAWVGGYEQFF. The CDR3 region has the DNA TGTGCCTGGGTGGGGGGCTATGAGCAGTTCTTC.

This clone was found once. This chain joins TRBV3-1 (or the pseudogene TRBV3-2) and TRBJ1-2; weak D call: TRBD1 (6 bases). The CDR3 loop spans 15 amino acids. V shed 0 bases and J shed 7 bases, with 15 bases lying between them. The germline CDR1 and CDR2 sequences are LGHDT and YNNKEL (reference sequence). This CDR3 is CASSQEGTGWGGYTF. The CDR3 DNA reads TGTGCCAGCAGCCAAGAAGGCACAGGGTGGGGTGGCTACACCTTC.

The rearrangement links TRBV10-2 to TRBJ1-1; no reliable D call. CDR1 is WSHSY and CDR2 is SAAADI in the germline V gene. The CDR3 runs to 13 residues. V shed 5 bases and J shed 0 bases, with 7 bases lying between them. DNA for the CDR3: TGCGCCAGCAGTCTGACCATGAACACTGAAGCTTTCTTT. It translates to CASSLTMNTEAFF.

V usage is TRBV7-3 and J usage is TRBJ2-1; 11 positions match TRBD1. This CDR3 has 15 amino acids. CDR1 SGHTA and CDR2 FQGTGA come from the germline V gene. V dropped 8 bases and J dropped 5; count of bases not matched to a gene: 8. The CDR3 DNA reads TGTGCCAGCTCCTTGTGGGGACAGGGGGACAATGAGCAGTTCTTC. Its translation: CASSLWGQGDNEQFF.

This chain connects TRBV18 to TRBJ2-5; 9 bases align to TRBD1. CDR3 length: 15 residues. Trimming cost V 0 bases and J 5 bases; bases outside gene matches: 4. The V gene's germline CDR1 is KGHSH and CDR2 LQKENI. CDR3: CASSPPTGGGETQYF. CDR3 sequence (DNA): TGTGCCAGCTCACCACCAACAGGGGGCGGGGAGACCCAGTACTTC. The full variable domain, with the rest looked up from reference TRBV18 and TRBJ2-5, is NAGVMQNPRHLVRRRGQEARLRCSPMKGHSHVYWYRQLPEEGLKFMVYLQKENIIDESGMPKERFSAEFPKEGPSILRIQQVVRGDSAAYFCASSPPTGGGETQYFGPGTRLLVL.

The chain has TRBV5-1 and TRBJ1-2; 7 nucleotides align to TRBD1. The CDR3 has 15 residues. CDR1 SGHRS and CDR2 YFSETQ come from the germline V gene. V lost 4 bases and J lost 4; bases outside the gene matches: 10. The CDR3 DNA follows: TGCGCCAGCAGCCCACCGACAGGGAACGGCTATGGCTACACCTTC. This codes for CASSPPTGNGYGYTF.

The chain combines TRBV6-6 with TRBJ1-4; maybe TRBD1 (5 bases). Between the trimmed V and J ends, which lost 8 bases and 5 bases, there was a span of 12 bases. The length of the CDR3 is 13 residues. The V gene's germline CDR1 is MNHNY and CDR2 SVGAGI (reference sequence). The CDR3 nucleotides read TGTGCCAGCTCTGCAGGGTGGAATGAAAAACTGTTTTTT. Translated: CASSAGWNEKLFF.

The rearrangement uses TRBV6-5 and TRBJ2-7, with D perhaps matching TRBD2 (5 bases). There are 16 residues in the CDR3. CDR1 MNHEY and CDR2 SVGAGI come from the germline V gene. The V end lost 0 bases, the J end lost 3 bases, and 15 bases lay between the germline ends. The CDR3 loop is CASSYSAGLTHYEQYF. The CDR3 DNA reads TGTGCCAGCAGTTACTCCGCGGGCCTTACTCACTACGAGCAGTACTTC.

The V and J genes are TRBV5-1 and TRBJ2-7; the D call may be TRBD1 or TRBD2 (5 bases each). The CDR3 runs 13 residues. CDR1 SGHRS and CDR2 YFSETQ come from the germline V gene. The ends were cut back, 4 bases at V and 2 bases at J, with 10 bases in the middle. The CDR3 protein is CASSRDGTYEQYF. CDR3 DNA: TGCGCCAGCAGCCGGGACGGCACCTACGAGCAGTACTTC. The whole variable domain, filled in from reference TRBV5-1 and TRBJ2-7, reads KAGVTQTPRYLIKTRGQQVTLSCSPISGHRSVSWYQQTPGQGLQFLFEYFSETQRNKGNFPGRFSGRQFSNSRSEMNVSTLELGDSALYLCASSRDGTYEQYFGPGTRLTVT.

CDR3 residues: CASSDQGRETQYF. The CDR3 DNA is TGTGCCAGCAGTGACCAGGGTAGAGAGACCCAGTACTTC. This chain uses TRBV27 with TRBJ2-5; D perhaps matches TRBD1 (5 bases). This CDR3 has 13 residues. V dropped 5 bases and J dropped 4 bases, with 11 bases sitting between them. Germline V CDR1 and CDR2: MNHEY, SMNVEV (reference sequence).

This rearrangement joins TRBV28 to TRBJ2-2, with 11 bases that match TRBD1. Germline-derived CDR1 and CDR2 are MDHEN and SYDVKM. V lost 5 bases to trimming and J lost 8 bases; unmatched junction nucleotides: 10. The CDR3 sequence is 16 residues long. CDR3: CASSGWTGGAWGELFF. The CDR3 DNA follows: TGTGCCAGCAGTGGGTGGACAGGGGGCGCCTGGGGGGAGCTGTTTTTT.

The count of this clone is one. The rearrangement uses TRBV11-2 and TRBJ2-2; weak D call: TRBD2 (6 bases). V lost 2 bases, J lost 0 bases, and 16 bases lay in between. The germline V gene has CDR1 SGHAT and CDR2 FQNNGV. This CDR3 spans 18 amino acids. CDR3: CASSLLLGGAANTGELFF. The CDR3, as DNA: TGTGCCAGCAGCTTATTACTTGGCGGGGCCGCGAACACCGGGGAGCTGTTTTTT.

The V gene is TRBV14, the J gene TRBJ2-7; the match to TRBD1 covers 9 bases. The CDR3 covers 15 residues. Germline values: CDR1 SGHDN, CDR2 FVKESK. The V gene end was trimmed by 4 bases and the J gene end by 3 bases; junction bases not matched to a gene: 7. The CDR3 sequence is CASSLKTGGLYEQYF. The CDR3 nucleotides are TGTGCCAGCAGCCTGAAGACAGGGGGACTCTACGAGCAGTACTTC.

The genes are TRBV6-6 and TRBJ2-7; no firm D call. The length of the CDR3 is 12 residues. Trimming took off 6 bases at V and 7 bases at J, with 13 bases between the two ends. The germline CDR1 and CDR2 sequences are MNHNY and SVGAGI (reference sequence). CDR3 in amino acids: CASRREGQEQYF. CDR3 nucleotides: TGTGCCAGCAGACGAGAAGGTCAGGAGCAGTACTTC.

CDR3 sequence: CASSGRTGSSYEQYF. CDR3 sequence (DNA): TGTGCCAGCAGTGGACGGACAGGAAGCTCCTACGAGCAGTACTTC. The gene calls are TRBV6-1 and TRBJ2-7, with 7 bases aligning to TRBD1. CDR1 is MNHNS and CDR2 is SASEGT in the germline V gene. This CDR3 comprises 15 residues. V lost 4 bases, J lost 0 bases, and 6 bases stayed unmatched.

The chain links TRBV3-1 (or the pseudogene TRBV3-2) to TRBJ2-5; D not certain. V lost 4 bases, J lost 2 bases, and 8 bases lay in between. Germline CDR1 LGHDT, CDR2 YNNKEL (reference sequence). The CDR3 has 13 amino acids. The CDR3, as DNA: TGTGCCAGCAGCCGGCCTCAGCAAGAGACCCAGTACTTC. It yields the protein CASSRPQQETQYF.

The rearrangement links TRBV9 to TRBJ1-1; TRBD1 matches at 8 bases. Looked up from germline, CDR1 is SGDLS and CDR2 is YYNGEE. Unmatched junction bases numbered 10, after V lost 5 bases and J lost 7 bases. CDR3 length equals 14 residues. CDR3 region: CASRGTQGAGEAFF. For the CDR3, the DNA is TGTGCCAGCAGAGGAACTCAGGGGGCTGGTGAAGCTTTCTTT.

This chain joins TRBV7-3 and TRBJ1-2; D is possibly TRBD1 (5 bases). The germline CDR1 and CDR2 sequences are SGHTA and FQGTGA. The CDR3 totals 12 residues. Trimming took 5 bases from V and 8 from J, leaving 12 bases between them. This CDR3 reads CASSQGVVGYTF. The CDR3 DNA follows: TGTGCCAGCAGCCAAGGGGTAGTCGGCTACACCTTC.

Written as DNA, the CDR3 is TGTGCCAGCAGCCCGGGACAGAACTATGGCTACACCTTC. Amino acids: CASSPGQNYGYTF. The V gene is TRBV6-5, the J gene TRBJ1-2, with 7 bases lining up with TRBD1. The CDR3 is 13 residues long. The ends lost 6 bases at V and 2 bases at J; junction bases unmatched: 3. CDR1 is MNHEY, CDR2 SVGAGI, per germline.

The V call is TRBV5-1, the J call TRBJ1-1; TRBD1 might be the D (5 bases). V was trimmed by 4 bases and J by 4 bases, leaving 17 bases between them. Germline V CDR1 and CDR2: SGHRS, YFSETQ. The CDR3 is 15 amino acids. CDR3 coding DNA: TGCGCCAGCAGCGTTGCCCCCACCAGGGCCACTGAAGCTTTCTTT. It translates to CASSVAPTRATEAFF.